This record covers a single T cell receptor beta chain. The CDR3 has 15 amino acids. Germline V gene lookup returns CDR1 SGHDT and CDR2 YYEEEE. The trim removed 0 bases at V and 5 bases at J, leaving 6 bases unmatched. Isolating PBMCs gave at least 6.5 million of these cells per sample. Samples each had at least 6 micrograms of total RNA extracted. This entry is derived from a study of blood T cells in healthy people across ages. Primed by a sample-barcoded 5' primer and a J-beta primer mix, a second PCR proceeded for about 7 to 11 cycles. TCRdb recomputed calls from the 5' RACE reads with MiXCR, one row per CDR3 protein. The sample shows roughly 2 million distinct CDR3 sequences, around half of them seen only once.

The chain uses TRBV5-6 and TRBJ2-3, with TRBD2 matching over 7 bases. This TCR derives from a woman aged 40 to 49 in good health. Sample: blood. The CDR3 region has the DNA TGTGCCAGCAGCTTGGGGCAGAGGGAGGGAGATACGCAGTATTTT. This translates into CASSLGQREGDTQYF.